Below, 9 T cell receptor beta chains from the same sample are listed, as sequenced in a study of blood T cells in healthy people across ages (dated by TCRdb to the mid-2010s). Library preparation was by 5' RACE. Sequencing was carried out with an Illumina HiSeq 2500. A second PCR of 7 to 11 cycles was run with a J-beta primer mix and a sample-barcoded 5' primer. The public sequencing data were trimmed at Q25 with fastp and processed into clonotypes with MiXCR by TCRdb, which kept only in-frame beta chains. Each record represents a unique CDR3 protein, reported with the most common genes and DNA among its rows. For this sample there are about 930,000 distinct CDR3 sequences; about 27% appear just once. Roughly a tenth of the sample comes from the top ten. This same sample was also part of a study on T cells of mothers and their children.

The source material was blood. The receptors were gathered from a woman in her thirties or forties in good health.

The V gene is TRBV7-2, the J gene TRBJ2-3; no clear D gene. The CDR3 has 14 residues. CDR1 is SGHTA and CDR2 is FQGNSA in the germline V gene. Trimming stripped 3 bases from V and 4 bases from J, with 11 bases between. This chain's CDR3 is CASSFNYIADTQYF. The CDR3 coding sequence is TGTGCCAGCAGCTTTAATTATATCGCAGATACGCAGTATTTT.

This chain joins TRBV6-5 and TRBJ2-3; 10 nucleotides align to TRBD2. Germline CDR1 is MNHEY and CDR2 is SVGAGI. V lost 10 bases, J lost 5 bases, and 15 bases stayed unmatched. The CDR3 contains 16 residues. The CDR3 here is CAKPGTGSGRRDTQYF. CDR3 bases: TGTGCCAAACCCGGGACAGGTAGCGGGAGGAGAGATACGCAGTATTTT.

The chain uses TRBV12-3 or TRBV12-4 and TRBJ2-2; D remains unclear. V lost 7 bases and J 0 bases, leaving 9 bases between the germline ends. This CDR3 has 14 amino acids. The CDR3 nucleotides are TGTGCCAGCACTCCGGCGTCGAACACCGGGGAGCTGTTTTTT. Translation gives CASTPASNTGELFF.

As concerns this clonotype: A much more abundant neighbour one base away suggests this may be a read error. V is TRBV18 and J is TRBJ2-5, with a possible D match to TRBD1 (6 bases). This CDR3 is 15 amino acids long. The germline V gene has CDR1 KGHSH and CDR2 LQKENI. CDR3 nucleotide sequence: TGTGCCAGCTCAGACTTCGGGACACCGCAAGAGACCCGGTACTTC. It yields the protein CASSDFGTPQETRYF.

In the case of this clonotype: Compared with germline, one end of the junction differs, possibly owing to a read error. J is TRBJ2-5 and V is TRBV5-1; D possibly corresponds to TRBD2 (6 bases). Germline-derived CDR1 and CDR2 are SGHRS and YFSETQ. CDR3 size: 15 residues. Here the CDR3 reads CASRPAGQGVETRYF. CDR3 DNA sequence: TGCGCCAGCAGACCGGCGGGGCAGGGAGTCGAGACCCGGTACTTC.

The chain has TRBV14 and TRBJ1-1; D is unclear. V was pared by 0 bases and J by 6 bases, with 11 bases between. The CDR3 consists of 14 residues. Germline-derived CDR1 and CDR2 are SGHDN and FVKESK. The CDR3, as DNA: TGTGCCAGCAGCCAAGAGTCCCGGCTCTCTGAAGCTTTCTTT. This gives the protein CASSQESRLSEAFF.

This chain connects TRBV10-3 to TRBJ2-7; TRBD2 matches 12 bases. Per germline, CDR1 ENHRY and CDR2 SYGVKD. V lost 8 bases, J lost 9 bases, and 8 bases stayed unmatched. The CDR3 contains 13 residues. In DNA form, the CDR3 reads TGTGCCATCGCCGCGACTAGCGGGGGATTGCAGTACTTC. Translating gives CAIAATSGGLQYF.

The chain couples TRBV2 to TRBJ1-5; maybe TRBD1 (6 bases). The CDR3 totals 14 residues. Germline V gene data show CDR1 as SNHLY and CDR2 as FYNNEI. V lost 7 bases and J 4 bases, leaving 14 bases between the germline ends. The CDR3 nucleotides read TGTGCCAGCATGGACAACAGGGTTAATCAGCCCCAGCATTTT. Its translation: CASMDNRVNQPQHF.

To note about this clonotype: A much larger clone differs from this one at a single base, so this may be a read error. The chain uses TRBV6-5 and TRBJ2-5; D is ambiguous. The J call is uncertain, as TRBJ2-7 better fits the DNA end. The CDR3 runs 12 residues. Per germline, CDR1 MNHEY and CDR2 SVGAGI. This chain's CDR3 is CANSRTFSEQYF. Written as DNA, the CDR3 is TGTGCCAACAGTCGGACCTTTTCCGAGCAGTACTTC.